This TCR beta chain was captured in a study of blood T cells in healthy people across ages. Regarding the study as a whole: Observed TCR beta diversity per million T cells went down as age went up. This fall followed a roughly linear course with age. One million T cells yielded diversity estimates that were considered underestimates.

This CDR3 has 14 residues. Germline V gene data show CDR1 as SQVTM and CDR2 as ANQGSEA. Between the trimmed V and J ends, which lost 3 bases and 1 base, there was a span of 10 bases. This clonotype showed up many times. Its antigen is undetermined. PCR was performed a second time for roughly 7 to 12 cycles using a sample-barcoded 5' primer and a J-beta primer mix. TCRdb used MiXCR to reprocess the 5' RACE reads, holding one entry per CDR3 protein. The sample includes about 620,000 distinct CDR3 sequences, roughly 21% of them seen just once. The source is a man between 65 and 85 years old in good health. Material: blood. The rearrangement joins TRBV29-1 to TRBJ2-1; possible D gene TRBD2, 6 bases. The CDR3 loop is CSVEGLRSYNEQFF. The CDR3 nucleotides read TGCAGCGTTGAGGGACTCCGGTCCTACAATGAGCAGTTCTTC.